This is a list of T cell receptor beta chains from one sample in a study of regulatory T cells in long-lasting Graves disease. TCRdb re-called the multiplex PCR reads with MiXCR, one entry per CDR3 protein. The table has 250,000 to 300,000 distinct CDR3 sequences, 22% seen once. The source was peripheral blood mononuclear cells (PBMCs), collected when the disease was refractory, from a patient treated with antithyroid drugs. The receptors here all came from a female donor with Graves disease. The CDR3 runs from the conserved cysteine through the conserved F or W. A D gene is named only where the DNA matches it firmly. Only some rows state a clone size, as once, few, many or a class for expanded clones.

>.|13|TRBJ1-2|TRBV28|few
TGTGCCAGCAGTTTTTACAGGGTCTATGGCTACACCTTC
CASSFYRVYGYTF
>.|15|TRBJ2-7|TRBV3-1|few
TGTGCCAGCAGCCCAGAACAGGGGAGGACCTACGAGCAGTACTTC
CASSPEQGRTYEQYF
>TRBD1|16|TRBJ2-4|TRBV18|.
TGTGCCAGCTCATTGAGATCCGGGACAGGGGACAACATTCAGTACTTC
CASSLRSGTGDNIQYF
>.|16|TRBJ2-2|TRBV4-3|.
TGCGCCAGCAGCCAAGATCCTAGGGTGGACACCGGGGAGCTGTTTTTT
CASSQDPRVDTGELFF
>.|13|TRBJ1-4|TRBV28|many
TGTGCCAGTCGAGGTTCCAGTAGTGAAAAACTGTTTTTT
CASRGSSSEKLFF
>.|14|TRBJ2-7|TRBV7-9|.
TGTGCCAGCAGCTTCGGCGGCCGCCTGGACGAGCAGTACTTC
CASSFGGRLDEQYF
>TRBD1|15|TRBJ1-6|TRBV7-2|many
TGTGCCAGCAGCTTAGTGGACAGGGGCAGGTCACCCCTCCACTTT
CASSLVDRGRSPLHF
>.|16|TRBJ2-1|TRBV6-2/TRBV6-3|.
TGTGCCAGCAGTTACTCGATACTAGCCTCCTACAATGAGCAGTTCTTC
CASSYSILASYNEQFF
>.|13|TRBJ1-1|TRBV6-1|.
TGTGCCAGCGGCCATACAGTTAGGACTGAAGCTTTCTTT
CASGHTVRTEAFF
>.|14|TRBJ2-5|TRBV9|.
TGTGCCAGCAGCGTAGCTAATGTTCGGGAGACCCAGTACTTC
CASSVANVRETQYF
>TRBD2|16|TRBJ2-7|TRBV7-2|.
TGTGCCAGCAGCTTATGGCTAGCGGGAGTCAACTACGAGCAGTACTTC
CASSLWLAGVNYEQYF
>.|14|TRBJ1-1|TRBV12-3/TRBV12-4|many
TGTGCCAGCAGGCCCATGGGACTGAACACTGAAGCTTTCTTT
CASRPMGLNTEAFF
>TRBD2|14|TRBJ2-7|TRBV11-2|many
TGTGCCACCGGTCTAGCGGGAGTCTCTAACGAGCAGTACTTC
CATGLAGVSNEQYF
>.|13|TRBJ2-7|TRBV14|few
TGTGCCAGCAGCCCTCGTTTATGGGGCGAGCAGTACTTC
CASSPRLWGEQYF
>.|16|TRBJ2-3|TRBV5-6|few
TGTGCCAGCAGCCTCCGGAGGGGGGTCGGTTCAGATACGCAGTATTTT
CASSLRRGVGSDTQYF
>.|13|TRBJ1-6|TRBV6-1|many
TGTGCCATCTCCGGGACTGCAAATTCACCCCTCCACTTT
CAISGTANSPLHF
>.|14|TRBJ2-7|TRBV12-3/TRBV12-4|.
TGTGCCAGCAGTTGGACAGGGACTACCTACGAGCAGTACTTC
CASSWTGTTYEQYF
>TRBD2|14|TRBJ2-7|TRBV29-1|.
TGCAGCGTTGACTCGGCTAGCGGGAGCTACGAGCAGTACTTC
CSVDSASGSYEQYF
>TRBD1|13|TRBJ2-7|TRBV7-8|.
TGTGCCAGCAGCTTTACAGGGGGCGCTGAGCAGTACTTC
CASSFTGGAEQYF
>TRBD2|15|TRBJ2-7|TRBV20-1|.
TGCAGTGCTAGGTCCCCTGGACTAGTATGCAACGAGCAGTACTTC
CSARSPGLVCNEQYF
>.|16|TRBJ2-5|TRBV7-2|many
TGTGCCAGCAGCTTCTCGGGGGTCCGCTCCCAAGAGACCCAGTACTTC
CASSFSGVRSQETQYF
>.|15|TRBJ2-7|TRBV7-9|many
TGTGCCAGCAGCTTAGGTAGTTTGGGTCTGGCCGAGCAGTACTTC
CASSLGSLGLAEQYF
>.|16|TRBJ2-7|TRBV20-1|.
TGCAGTGCTAGAGATCCAACAACAACCCCCATTTACGAGCAGTACTTC
CSARDPTTTPIYEQYF
>.|14|TRBJ2-2|TRBV5-5|few
TGTGCCAGCAGCTTGGCTATCAACACCGGGGAGCTGTTTTTT
CASSLAINTGELFF
>.|14|TRBJ1-1|TRBV10-3|.
TGTGCCATCAGTGGGTCCACAGAATACGCTGAAGCTTTCTTT
CAISGSTEYAEAFF
>.|16|TRBJ1-2|TRBV2|.
TGTGCCAGCAGTGAAATGCGCTCAGGGCAGGGAGGCGGCTACACCTTC
CASSEMRSGQGGGYTF
>.|14|TRBJ2-2|TRBV7-3|few
TGTGCCAGCAGCCTCTCCGGCTCTCCCGGGGAGCTGTTTTTT
CASSLSGSPGELFF
>.|15|TRBJ1-1|TRBV28|.
TGTGCCAGCAGTTTTTTACCGGGACAGAACACTGAAGCTTTCTTT
CASSFLPGQNTEAFF
>TRBD2|14|TRBJ2-7|TRBV28|many
TGTGCCAGCACCACAGCGGGAGGGCGGAACGAGCAGTACTTC
CASTTAGGRNEQYF
>TRBD2|16|TRBJ2-2|TRBV7-9|few
TGTGCCAGCAGCCCTACTAGCGGGAGGGCCTCGGGGGAGCTGTTTTTT
CASSPTSGRASGELFF
>TRBD2|14|TRBJ2-7|TRBV4-2|.
TGTGCCAGCAGGCCGACTAGCGGTACAACAGAGCAGTACTTC
CASRPTSGTTEQYF
>TRBD1|16|TRBJ2-7|TRBV27|many
TGTGCCAGCCGTCTCGGGACAGGGACTTATGGCGGGGAGCAGTACTTC
CASRLGTGTYGGEQYF
>.|15|TRBJ2-5|TRBV7-9|.
TGTGCCAGCACCCCCCGGGGGACCCTCCAAGAGACCCAGTACTTC
CASTPRGTLQETQYF
>TRBD2|14|TRBJ2-1|TRBV7-3|.
TGTGCCAGCAGCGAACAGGGGACTAGCCCATTGCAGTTCTTC
CASSEQGTSPLQFF
>.|13|TRBJ2-7|TRBV28|many
TGTGCCAGCAGTTCCTACAGGGAGCGCGAGCAGTACTTC
CASSSYREREQYF
>TRBD1|19|TRBJ2-6|TRBV6-2/TRBV6-3|few
TGTGCCAGCAGTTACTATGCCGGGACAGGGGGCTATGGGGCCAACGTCCTGACTTTC
CASSYYAGTGGYGANVLTF
>.|13|TRBJ1-3|TRBV3-1|many
TGTGCCAGCAGCCAAGACTCGGGAAACACCATATATTTT
CASSQDSGNTIYF
>.|11|TRBJ2-7|TRBV20-1|.
TGCAGTGGAGCTAGCCCCTACGAGCAGTACTTC
CSGASPYEQYF
>TRBD1|14|TRBJ2-7|TRBV4-1|.
TGCGCCAGCAGCCAACTGGGGACAGAAGGCGAGCAGTACTTC
CASSQLGTEGEQYF
>TRBD1|15|TRBJ2-7|TRBV5-1|few
TGCGCCAGCAAAACTTGGACAGGGGTTACCTACGAGCAGTACTTC
CASKTWTGVTYEQYF
>.|13|TRBJ1-5|TRBV20-1|.
TGCAGTGCTAGTGGGGATAGCAATCGGCCCCAGCATTTT
CSASGDSNRPQHF
>TRBD1|16|TRBJ2-7|TRBV19|.
TGCGCCAGCAGCCAGGCCTTAGGGACAGAAGCCTACGAGCAGTACTTC
CASSQALGTEAYEQYF
>TRBD2|20|TRBJ2-7|TRBV28|many
TGTGCCAGCAGTTTCCCCGGGAGGACTAGCGGGATGGGAGCTTCCTACGAGCAGTACTTC
CASSFPGRTSGMGASYEQYF
>.|13|TRBJ2-7|TRBV28|many
TGTGCCAGCAGAAGGGGTGCTACCTACGAGCAGTACTTC
CASRRGATYEQYF
>.|14|TRBJ2-3|TRBV19|.
TGTGCCAGTAGTATAGCCAGGGGCCCAGATACGCAGTATTTT
CASSIARGPDTQYF
>.|12|TRBJ1-1|TRBV30|few
TGTGCCTGGAAGCGTCGGTCCACTGAAGCTTTCTTT
CAWKRRSTEAFF
>.|13|TRBJ1-1|TRBV20-1|many
TGCAGTGCTAGTCTTCTTGCGGACACTGAAGCTTTCTTT
CSASLLADTEAFF
>TRBD1|14|TRBJ2-7|TRBV6-5|.
TGTGCCAGCAGTTCACAGGACAGGGCCTACGAGCAGTACTTC
CASSSQDRAYEQYF
>TRBD1|15|TRBJ1-1|TRBV12-3/TRBV12-4|.
TGTGCCAGGAGTTTACCGACAGGGGGCAACACTGAAGCTTTCTTT
CARSLPTGGNTEAFF
>TRBD2|16|TRBJ2-7|TRBV15|many
TGTGCCACCAGCAGAGATGCAAGCGGGAGGGGCTACGAGCAGTACTTC
CATSRDASGRGYEQYF
>TRBD1|15|TRBJ1-1|TRBV18|few
TGTGCCAGCTCGCCCGGACAGGGCGGGCTCTCTGAAGCTTTCTTT
CASSPGQGGLSEAFF
>TRBD2|15|TRBJ2-1|TRBV29-1|.
TGCAGCGTTGTCGGGACTAGCGGTAGGACTAATGAGCAGTTCTTC
CSVVGTSGRTNEQFF
>.|14|TRBJ1-1|TRBV28|many
TGTGCCAGCAGGAATGCCATCGTGGACACTGAAGCTTTCTTT
CASRNAIVDTEAFF
>.|13|TRBJ2-7|TRBV4-3|few
TGCGCCAGCAGCCAAGGCCCTCGCTACGAGCAGTACTTC
CASSQGPRYEQYF
>TRBD1|16|TRBJ1-2|TRBV4-3|.
TGCGCCAGCAGCCAAGATCTGTGGGACAGGCTCTATGGCTACACCTTC
CASSQDLWDRLYGYTF
>.|14|TRBJ1-1|TRBV9|.
TGTGCCAGCAGCGTAGAGGGTGCGAACACTGAAGCTTTCTTT
CASSVEGANTEAFF
>.|15|TRBJ1-2|TRBV5-1|few
TGCGCCAGCAGCTTGGCCCCACCAGGGTCGGATGGCTACACCTTC
CASSLAPPGSDGYTF
>TRBD1|15|TRBJ2-7|TRBV28|many
TGTGCCAGCAGTACAGCCGGGACAGGGGGTTGTGAGCAGTACTTC
CASSTAGTGGCEQYF
>.|14|TRBJ1-5|TRBV19|.
TGTGCCAGTAGCGATCAGGGGTACAATCAGCCCCAGCATTTT
CASSDQGYNQPQHF